This record concerns one T cell receptor (beta chain) sequence. This receptor's antigen is unknown. The sample holds no much larger clone one base away, and base qualities are not on file. RNA was extracted with the RNeasy kit and about 0.5 to 1 ug was reverse transcribed using random hexamers. The immunoSEQ multiplex PCR assay, covering 54 Vbeta and 13 Jbeta segments, was used to amplify TCR beta CDR3 regions. PCR amplification bias was corrected by using a synthetic template baseline for primer optimization and computational correction. The authors' analysis ran thus. Reads were annotated to V, D and J genes per IMGT and analyzed with immunoSEQ Analyzer, keeping only productive sequences. Clonality was calculated as one minus the Shannon entropy normalized by log2 of the number of productive unique sequences. For each patient and control, public and private clones were evaluated within the 100 most prevalent clones. A clone was defined as Susac-specific if it was absent from the healthy and MS cohorts, from some 980 published viral clones and from other ImmuneACCESS disease sequences. TCRdb reprocessed the public reads (quality trimming at Q25 with fastp, clone calling with MiXCR) and kept in-frame beta chains. Each record represents a unique CDR3 protein, reported with the most common genes and DNA among its rows. The V and J calls shown here were made by TCRdb, not taken from the authors' results. Across this sample there are some 110,000 distinct CDR3 sequences, with around 94% seen only once. Jointly, the top ten make up around 0.085% of the sample.

Peripheral blood CD8+ and CD4+ T cells from healthy donors, Susac syndrome patients and multiple sclerosis patients were profiled using high-throughput TCR beta sequencing. Multiple sclerosis controls were treatment-naive patients with stable or active relapsing-remitting disease fulfilling revised McDonald criteria. CD8+ TEMRA cells were enriched by FACS, while bulk CD8+ and CD4+ T cells were purified by magnetic negative isolation. Blood was drawn into EDTA tubes, processed within 24 hours, and PBMCs were isolated by density gradient centrifugation. PBMCs intended for TCR sequencing were frozen in liquid nitrogen and were later thawed in a 37 degrees C water bath. Purity of sorted or isolated CD4+, CD8+ and CD8+ TEMRA cells was at least 90%. This entry is derived from a study of CD8 T cells in Susac syndrome (dated by TCRdb to the late 2010s). About the full investigation: The study used repertoire sequencing to test whether antigen drove CD8+ T cell activation and differentiation in Susac syndrome.

What the authors observed across the whole study: The number of individuals in the TCR sequencing and HLA analysis was recognized as being relatively small.

The clonotype was recovered from a human donor with multiple sclerosis. Sequencing input: CD4+ T cells from PBMCs.

The base sequence is TGTGCCAGTAGTATCTTTGGTGGGGAGACCCAGTACTTC. Translation gives CASSIFGGETQYF. This chain is built from TRBV19 and TRBJ2-5; the D gene is unclear. From the cysteine through the phenylalanine, the CDR3 covers 13 amino acids. Only CDR3 DNA is held: 39 bases, read in frame from base 1. Trimming at the junction amounts to 3 bases on V and 5 bases on J, and the germline ends lie 10 bases apart. CDR1 LNHDA and CDR2 SQIVND were looked up in the germline V gene (reference sequence).